The 11 T cell receptor beta chains given below trace back to one sample, sequenced in a study of beta chain features in type 1 diabetes. General study points: There was a moderate but significant shortening of TCRB CDR3s in all four CD4+ subsets of Type 1 diabetes patients.

These receptors have no identified antigens. Every isolated RNA sample was fully reverse transcribed, so sequencing captured expressed TCRB transcripts. Sequencing used immunoSEQ multiplex PCR; TCRdb keeps in-frame clones, though not all of them. The sample has around 690,000 clones; 9.5% to 15% are singletons. Material: naive CD4+ T cells from blood. These receptors originate from a man aged 25-45 years with type 1 diabetes.

The V call is TRBV19, the J call TRBJ2-5; D gene ambiguous. CDR1 and CDR2 (germline): LNHDA, SQIVND (reference sequence). This CDR3 spans 12 amino acids. The V end lost 0 bases, the J end lost 6 bases, and 5 bases lay between the germline ends. CDR3: CASSIDLQTQYF. The CDR3 DNA follows: TGTGCCAGTAGTATAGACCTCCAGACCCAGTACTTC.

This clone was seen a handful of times. V usage is TRBV5-1 and J usage is TRBJ2-1, with no clear D. The CDR3 sequence is 12 residues long. Germline values: CDR1 SGHRS, CDR2 YFSETQ. Trimming shortened V by 0 bases and J by 9 bases, and 7 bases separated the two germline ends. The CDR3 sequence: CASSLADGEQFF. For the CDR3, the DNA is TGCGCCAGCAGCTTGGCCGATGGTGAGCAGTTCTTC. The full variable domain, its missing parts supplied by reference TRBV5-1 and TRBJ2-1, is KAGVTQTPRYLIKTRGQQVTLSCSPISGHRSVSWYQQTPGQGLQFLFEYFSETQRNKGNFPGRFSGRQFSNSRSEMNVSTLELGDSALYLCASSLADGEQFFGPGTRLTVL.

The chain couples TRBV29-1 to TRBJ1-2; unclear D gene. CDR1 SQVTM and CDR2 ANQGSEA come from the germline V gene. V was cut by 0 bases and J by 8 bases, with 13 bases left in between. The CDR3 consists of 13 residues. CDR3 in amino acids: CSVEEDNQSGYTF. CDR3 nucleotide sequence: TGCAGCGTTGAAGAAGATAACCAAAGCGGCTACACCTTC.

V is TRBV9 and J is TRBJ2-5, with a possible D match to TRBD1 (6 bases). Germline V gene data show CDR1 as SGDLS and CDR2 as YYNGEE. There are 16 residues in the CDR3. Trimming took off 0 bases at V and 0 bases at J, with 12 bases between the two ends. CDR3 amino acids: CASSVALRDNQETQYF. The DNA of the CDR3 is TGTGCCAGCAGCGTAGCCCTCCGGGACAACCAAGAGACCCAGTACTTC. Looking up the rest from reference TRBV9 and TRBJ2-5 gives the full variable domain: DSGVTQTPKHLITATGQRVTLRCSPRSGDLSVYWYQQSLDQGLQFLIQYYNGEERAKGNILERFSAQQFPDLHSELNLSSLELGDSALYFCASSVALRDNQETQYFGPGTRLLVL.

This clone was observed a few times. The chain uses TRBV11-2 and TRBJ1-1; D is unclear. Germline CDR1 SGHAT, CDR2 FQNNGV. Trimming left V 1 base short and J 3 bases short, with 9 bases between. The length of the CDR3 is 14 residues. CDR3 amino acids: CASSLVRSDTEAFF. The DNA for the CDR3 is TGTGCCAGCAGCTTAGTCCGAAGCGACACTGAAGCTTTCTTT.

The V gene is TRBV6-5, the J gene TRBJ2-3, with TRBD2 as a possible D gene (5 bases). The CDR3 length is 16 residues. Germline CDR1 and CDR2: MNHEY and SVGAGI. Between the trimmed V and J ends, which lost 0 bases and 3 bases, there was a span of 13 bases. CDR3 in DNA: TGTGCCAGCAGTTACTCAGGCTACCCGGGGACAGATACGCAGTATTTT. Protein product: CASSYSGYPGTDTQYF.

This clone has only a few counts. This rearrangement joins TRBV25-1 to TRBJ2-3, with 8 bases fitting TRBD2. The V and J ends lost 3 bases and 5 bases, in that order; junction bases with no gene match: 7. The CDR3 contains 15 residues. CDR1 and CDR2 (germline): MGHDK, SYGVNS. CDR3 bases: TGTGCCAGCAGTGATAATCGGAGCGGGGGAGATACGCAGTATTTT. It translates to CASSDNRSGGDTQYF.

This clone appeared a few times. The chain carries TRBV6-5 and TRBJ2-6, with a tentative D call TRBD1 (6 bases). V dropped 8 bases and J dropped 2 bases, with 13 bases sitting between them. Germline values: CDR1 MNHEY, CDR2 SVGAGI. The CDR3 covers 15 residues. The CDR3 reads CASRLQGTGANVLTF. CDR3 DNA sequence: TGTGCCAGCCGACTACAGGGAACTGGGGCCAACGTCCTGACTTTC.

The chain has TRBV5-1 and TRBJ2-4; D not resolved. Germline values: CDR1 SGHRS, CDR2 YFSETQ. The CDR3 sequence is 13 residues long. Deletions cut 0 bases from V and 10 bases from J, with 11 bases between. CDR3 bases: TGCGCCAGCAGCTTGGTTAGCCCCGAGATTCAGTACTTC. Translation gives CASSLVSPEIQYF.

In its sample, this clone was seen a few times. V gene TRBV5-6 combines with J gene TRBJ1-2; 7 positions agree with TRBD1. Germline lookup yields CDR1 SGHDT and CDR2 YYEEEE. The V gene end was trimmed by 4 bases and the J gene end by 1 base; junction bases not matched to a gene: 4. CDR3 size: 14 residues. CDR3 loop: CASSPGGGNYGYTF. Written as DNA, the CDR3 is TGTGCCAGCAGCCCAGGGGGAGGTAACTATGGCTACACCTTC.

The CDR3 is CASSLRDSRNYGYTF. The CDR3 bases are TGTGCCAGCAGCCTACGGGACAGTCGAAACTATGGCTACACCTTC. The gene calls are TRBV9 and TRBJ1-2, with 7 positions matching TRBD1. The germline gives CDR1 SGDLS, CDR2 YYNGEE. The CDR3 totals 15 residues. The V gene end was trimmed by 4 bases and the J gene end by 2 bases; junction bases not matched to a gene: 8.